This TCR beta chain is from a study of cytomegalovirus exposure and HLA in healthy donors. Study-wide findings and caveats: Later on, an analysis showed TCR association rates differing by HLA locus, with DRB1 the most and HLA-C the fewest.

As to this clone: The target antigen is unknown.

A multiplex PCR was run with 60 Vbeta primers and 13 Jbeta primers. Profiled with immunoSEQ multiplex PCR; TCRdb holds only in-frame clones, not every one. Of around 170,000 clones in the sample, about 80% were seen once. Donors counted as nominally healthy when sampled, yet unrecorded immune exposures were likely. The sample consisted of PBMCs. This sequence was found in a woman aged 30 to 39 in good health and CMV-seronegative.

CDR3 DNA: TGCGCCAGCAGGGGTGGACAGTATAATGAAAAACTGTTTTTT. It encodes CASRGGQYNEKLFF. The rearrangement links TRBV5-1 to TRBJ1-4, with D possibly being TRBD1 (6 bases). The V end lost 5 bases, the J end lost 4 bases, and 12 bases lay between the germline ends. This CDR3 comprises 14 residues. CDR1 and CDR2 from the germline V gene are SGHRS and YFSETQ.